Below, 14 T cell receptor beta chains from the same sample are listed, as sequenced in a study of lymphopenia after photon versus proton radiotherapy. The protocol was immunoSEQ multiplex PCR, while the TCRdb copy is restricted to in-frame clones and leaves out a portion. The table shows just over 40,000 clones, with 70% to 90% occurring only once. Source: peripheral blood, taken from a patient treated with proton-based radiotherapy. The receptors stem from a woman between 65 and 79 years old with pancreatic cancer. Some clones in this sample may be carry-over from other donors' samples.

The chain links TRBV28 to TRBJ2-3; TRBD2 matches at 12 bases. Germline values: CDR1 MDHEN, CDR2 SYDVKM. Losses at the gene ends were 2 bases for V and 6 bases for J; bases not matched to a gene: 12. This CDR3 contains 18 residues. CDR3 residues: CASSLAPTSGRPNDTQYF. CDR3 DNA sequence: TGTGCCAGCAGTTTAGCCCCAACTAGCGGGAGGCCCAACGATACGCAGTATTTT.

The sample holds one count of this clone. The chain has TRBV14 and TRBJ1-5; D is undetermined. Germline CDR1 is SGHDN and CDR2 is FVKESK. Deletions cut 3 bases from V and 6 bases from J, with 6 bases between. This CDR3 spans 12 amino acids. The CDR3 loop is CASSQGSQPQHF. For the CDR3, the DNA is TGTGCCAGCAGCCAGGGATCTCAGCCCCAGCATTTT.

The chain couples TRBV5-1 to TRBJ1-1, with TRBD1 as a possible D gene (5 bases). The V end was cut by 0 bases, the J end by 5 bases, with 8 bases between. Germline V gives CDR1 SGHRS, CDR2 YFSETQ. This CDR3 has 13 amino acids. CDR3 in DNA: TGCGCCAGCAGCTTGGCTCAGGGTACTGAAGCTTTCTTT. Translation gives CASSLAQGTEAFF.

A remark on this clone: One junction end disagrees with the germline gene, perhaps due to a read error. The chain employs TRBV19 and TRBJ2-4, with D possibly being TRBD2 (6 bases). The CDR3 has 12 amino acids. Germline V gene data show CDR1 as LNHDA and CDR2 as SQIVND (reference sequence). In DNA, the CDR3 is TGTGCCAGTAGTACGGGGGACTCGCCGCCCGACTTC. It yields the protein CASSTGDSPPDF.

The chain has TRBV29-1 and TRBJ2-4; D may be TRBD1 or TRBD2 (6 bases each). V lost 6 bases, J lost 7 bases, and 13 bases lay in between. This CDR3 region has 12 residues. The germline V gene encodes CDR1 SQVTM and CDR2 ANQGSEA. CDR3 sequence (DNA): TGCAGCGTCGGGTGGGGGGCTAACATTCAGTACTTC. It is translated as CSVGWGANIQYF.

V gene TRBV7-6 combines with J gene TRBJ2-2; D possibly corresponds to TRBD2 (5 bases). The germline V and J ends were trimmed by 2 bases and 5 bases, with 15 bases remaining between them. Germline CDR1 SGHVS, CDR2 FNYEAQ. The CDR3 is 16 residues long. The CDR3 reads CASSLFSGGGTGELFF. In nucleotides, the CDR3 is TGTGCCAGCAGCTTATTCAGCGGCGGAGGAACCGGGGAGCTGTTTTTT.

This clone was detected only once. V and J are TRBV2 and TRBJ2-5, with TRBD2 matching 9 bases. This CDR3 region has 15 residues. Per the germline V gene, CDR1 is SNHLY and CDR2 is FYNNEI. The V segment lost 7 bases and the J segment 5 bases; nucleotides outside the gene matches: 11. The CDR3 DNA reads as TGTGCCAGCACTTTGGGCGGGAGGGCCTTGGAGACCCAGTACTTC. Translating gives CASTLGGRALETQYF. The variable domain in full, with the rest retrieved from reference TRBV2 and TRBJ2-5, is EPEVTQTPSHQVTQMGQEVILRCVPISNHLYFYWYRQILGQKVEFLVSFYNNEISEKSEIFDDQFSVERPDGSNFTLKIRSTKLEDSAMYFCASTLGGRALETQYFGPGTRLLVL.

The chain has TRBV6-1 and TRBJ2-6; no definite D call. The CDR3 is 14 amino acids. Trimming removed 3 bases at V and 4 bases at J, with 7 bases between. The germline gives CDR1 MNHNS, CDR2 SASEGT. The CDR3 DNA reads TGTGCCAGCAGTGATGACTGGGGGGCCAACGTCCTGACTTTC. It encodes CASSDDWGANVLTF.

This chain connects TRBV19 to TRBJ1-2; the D gene is possibly TRBD1 (5 bases). Germline CDR1 and CDR2: LNHDA and SQIVND (reference sequence). V lost 8 bases, J lost 5 bases, and 9 bases lay in between. This CDR3 is 11 amino acids long. CDR3 residues: CASRGSYGYTF. For the CDR3, the DNA is TGTGCCAGTCGGGGGAGTTATGGCTACACCTTC.

This clone has only one observation. The chain carries TRBV28 and TRBJ2-5, with 7 positions matching TRBD1. The CDR3 is 14 amino acids. The J segment lost 0 bases and the V segment lost 6 bases, leaving 4 bases of the junction unmatched. In germline, CDR1 is MDHEN, CDR2 SYDVKM. The CDR3 here is CASRVGQYQETQYF. The CDR3 coding sequence is TGTGCCAGCAGGGTGGGACAGTACCAAGAGACCCAGTACTTC. The full variable domain, in which reference TRBV28 and TRBJ2-5 provide the parts outside the CDR3, is DVKVTQSSRYLVKRTGEKVFLECVQDMDHENMFWYRQDPGLGLRLIYFSYDVKMKEKGDIPEGYSVSREKKERFSLILESASTNQTSMYLCASRVGQYQETQYFGPGTRLLVL.

This clone was seen a handful of times. This sequence joins TRBV29-1 and TRBJ2-5; 15 bases fit TRBD2. Germline CDR1 SQVTM, CDR2 ANQGSEA. Trimming removed 6 bases from V and 5 bases from J; junction bases left unmatched: 7. The CDR3 totals 15 residues. The CDR3 bases are TGCAGCGTGGGACTAGCGGGAGGTGTCCGGGAGACCCAGTACTTC. Translating gives CSVGLAGGVRETQYF.

This sequence joins TRBV28 and TRBJ1-3; D call uncertain. The germline V gene has CDR1 MDHEN and CDR2 SYDVKM. The CDR3 is 16 residues long. Trimming pared 4 bases from V and 1 base from J, leaving 14 bases between. The CDR3 loop is CASSSRVRASGNTIYF. CDR3 in DNA: TGTGCCAGCAGTTCAAGGGTCCGAGCTTCTGGAAACACCATATATTTT. The complete variable domain, with remaining parts taken from reference TRBV28 and TRBJ1-3, reads DVKVTQSSRYLVKRTGEKVFLECVQDMDHENMFWYRQDPGLGLRLIYFSYDVKMKEKGDIPEGYSVSREKKERFSLILESASTNQTSMYLCASSSRVRASGNTIYFGEGSWLTVV.

The chain recombines TRBV6-1 with TRBJ2-3; TRBD2 agrees at 8 bases. Germline-derived CDR1 and CDR2 are MNHNS and SASEGT. This CDR3 is 18 amino acids long. J lost 3 bases, V lost 1 base, and 12 bases had no gene match. The CDR3 DNA follows: TGTGCCAGCAGTGAAGGGTCCGGGAGGGCCCTCTGGACAGATACGCAGTATTTT. This gives the protein CASSEGSGRALWTDTQYF.

In its sample, this clone was seen once. The V call is TRBV7-2, the J call TRBJ2-2; D not resolved. The germline CDR1 and CDR2 sequences are SGHTA and FQGNSA. The CDR3 totals 15 residues. The germline V and J ends were trimmed by 3 bases and 1 base, with 9 bases remaining between them. In DNA, the CDR3 is TGTGCCAGCAGCTTGGAGATTTGGAACACCGGGGAGCTGTTTTTT. It translates to CASSLEIWNTGELFF.